This is a list of T cell receptor beta chains from one sample in a study of type 1 and type 2 diabetes patients. TCRdb redid the calling of the multiplex PCR reads with MiXCR, one entry per CDR3 protein. Found here are about 250,000 distinct CDR3 sequences, around 47% of them singletons; the top ten hold approximately 13%. Sample: peripheral blood mononuclear cells (PBMCs). Receptors originate from a man aged 18 to 35 with type 2 diabetes. Each CDR3 is given with its conserved first and last residue. D genes are given only for firm matches. A clone size is listed for some rows: how often the clone was seen (once, few, many), or a class if it is expanded.

TRBJ2-1	TRBV7-6	.	.	CASSLGGGTDYNEQFF	TGTGCCAGCAGCTTAGGAGGAGGGACAGACTACAATGAGCAGTTCTTC
TRBJ2-7	TRBV30	few	.	CAWSRVGGSYEQYF	TGTGCCTGGAGCAGGGTAGGAGGTTCCTACGAGCAGTACTTC
TRBJ2-7	TRBV2	.	TRBD1	CASSEGTGNSPLRYEQYF	TGTGCCAGCAGTGAAGGGACAGGGAACTCACCCCTCCGCTACGAGCAGTACTTC
TRBJ2-3	TRBV15	.	.	CATSRDSAPSTDTQYF	TGTGCCACCAGCAGGGACAGCGCGCCTAGCACAGATACGCAGTATTTT
TRBJ2-5	TRBV24-1	few	.	CATSDLNGARETQYF	TGTGCCACCAGTGATTTGAACGGGGCTCGAGAGACCCAGTACTTC
TRBJ2-5	TRBV20-1	.	.	CSPTRGETQYF	TGCAGTCCGACTCGCGGCGAGACCCAGTACTTC
TRBJ1-1	TRBV7-8	few	.	CASSLRVVNTEAFF	TGTGCCAGCAGCTTACGAGTGGTGAACACTGAAGCTTTCTTT
TRBJ2-7	TRBV7-8	few	TRBD2	CASSLASGEAYEQYF	TGTGCCAGCAGCTTAGCTAGCGGGGAGGCCTACGAGCAGTACTTC
TRBJ1-2	TRBV27	few	.	CASSYGYTF	TGTGCCAGCAGCTATGGCTACACCTTC
TRBJ1-4	TRBV6-6	.	TRBD1	CASIDRANEKLFF	TGTGCCAGCATAGACAGGGCTAATGAAAAACTGTTTTTT
TRBJ2-3	TRBV29-1	.	.	CSYRGGSTDTQYF	TGCAGCTATCGAGGGGGGAGCACAGATACGCAGTATTTT
TRBJ2-2	TRBV19	.	TRBD2	CASSRAGGLTVGELFF	TGTGCCAGTAGTAGAGCGGGAGGATTAACGGTAGGGGAGCTGTTTTTT
TRBJ2-7	TRBV7-2	few	.	CASSSRSGLSYEQYF	TGTGCCAGCAGCTCCCGATCCGGGCTCTCCTACGAGCAGTACTTC
TRBJ1-2	TRBV7-8	few	TRBD1	CASSPFLANTGVGGYTF	TGTGCCAGCAGCCCCTTCCTTGCTAATACAGGGGTAGGCGGCTACACCTTC
TRBJ1-1	TRBV20-1	.	.	CSASLRQANTEAFF	TGCAGTGCTAGTCTCCGACAGGCTAACACTGAAGCTTTCTTT
TRBJ1-5	TRBV7-9	.	.	CASSPAGNQPQHF	TGTGCCAGCAGCCCTGCAGGCAATCAGCCCCAGCATTTT
TRBJ1-6	TRBV12-3/TRBV12-4	.	.	CASRSSYNSPLHF	TGTGCCAGCCGCAGCTCCTATAATTCACCCCTCCACTTT
TRBJ1-5	TRBV30	few	.	CAWSVAQGEQPQHF	TGTGCCTGGAGTGTGGCCCAGGGAGAACAGCCCCAGCATTTT
TRBJ2-2	TRBV19	few	.	CASSMTLLNTGELFF	TGTGCCAGTAGTATGACCCTGCTGAACACCGGGGAGCTGTTTTTT
TRBJ1-1	TRBV2	few	.	CASKGMNTEAFF	TGTGCCAGCAAGGGTATGAACACTGAAGCTTTCTTT
TRBJ2-3	TRBV12-5	.	.	CASGSAGSTDTQYF	TGTGCTAGTGGTTCCGCTGGCAGCACAGATACGCAGTATTTT
TRBJ2-7	TRBV12-3/TRBV12-4	.	.	CASSLAGGTSYEQYF	TGTGCCAGCAGTTTAGCGGGGGGGACATCCTACGAGCAGTACTTC
TRBJ1-1	TRBV20-1	few	.	CSAHEGKAFF	TGCAGTGCTCACGAAGGTAAAGCTTTCTTT
TRBJ1-2	TRBV2	.	.	CASSPGTAEVGYTF	TGTGCCAGCAGTCCAGGGACCGCGGAGGTTGGCTACACCTTC
TRBJ2-4	TRBV2	.	TRBD2	CASSVLAGASNIQYF	TGTGCCAGCAGTGTACTAGCGGGAGCCTCAAACATTCAGTACTTC
TRBJ2-3	TRBV6-6	few	.	CASSYLRTEVDTQYF	TGTGCCAGCAGTTACCTCCGGACCGAGGTAGATACGCAGTATTTT
TRBJ1-6	TRBV28	.	.	CASSLTRSYNSPLHF	TGTGCCAGCAGTTTAACTAGGTCCTATAATTCACCCCTCCACTTT
TRBJ2-3	TRBV2	few	.	CASSEAGVTQYF	TGTGCCAGCAGTGAAGCTGGTGTTACGCAGTATTTT
TRBJ1-1	TRBV20-1	few	.	CSARGLGAEAFF	TGCAGTGCTAGGGGCCTCGGAGCTGAAGCTTTCTTT
TRBJ2-3	TRBV24-1	.	.	CATNGGTDTQYF	TGTGCCACAAACGGCGGCACAGATACGCAGTATTTT
TRBJ1-1	TRBV9	.	.	CGSARAGRVNTEAFF	TGTGGCAGCGCACGGGCAGGGCGGGTGAACACTGAAGCTTTCTTT
TRBJ2-5	TRBV5-5	few	TRBD2	CASSLGLAGWGETQYF	TGTGCCAGCAGCTTGGGACTAGCGGGTTGGGGAGAGACCCAGTACTTC
TRBJ2-5	TRBV7-6	few	TRBD2	CASSLDTSGRALGQETQYF	TGTGCCAGCAGCTTAGACACTAGCGGGAGGGCCTTGGGGCAAGAGACCCAGTACTTC
TRBJ1-6	TRBV24-1	.	.	CATSPGPNNSPLHF	TGTGCCACCAGTCCTGGACCGAATAATTCACCCCTCCACTTT
TRBJ1-2	TRBV10-3	once	.	CATLLGANYGYTF	TGTGCCACCCTGCTCGGTGCTAACTATGGCTACACCTTC
TRBJ2-3	TRBV6-6	.	TRBD2	CASSGLAGDTDTQYF	TGTGCCAGCAGTGGTTTAGCGGGAGACACAGATACGCAGTATTTT
TRBJ1-4	TRBV12-3/TRBV12-4	.	.	CASSVAARAEKLFF	TGTGCCAGCAGTGTGGCCGCCCGAGCGGAAAAACTGTTTTTT
TRBJ2-1	TRBV4-1	.	.	CASSQSVVGRNEQFF	TGCGCCAGCAGCCAATCCGTAGTTGGTCGAAATGAGCAGTTCTTC
TRBJ1-5	TRBV20-1	few	.	CSARPPTGSNQPQHF	TGCAGTGCTAGACCGCCGACTGGGAGCAATCAGCCCCAGCATTTT
TRBJ2-2	TRBV4-1	.	TRBD1	CASRWGQGDTGELFF	TGCGCCAGCAGATGGGGACAGGGAGACACCGGGGAGCTGTTTTTT
TRBJ2-7	TRBV7-9	.	.	CASSLGPRRQTTYEQYF	TGTGCCAGCAGCTTAGGCCCTAGGCGACAGACAACCTACGAGCAGTACTTC
TRBJ1-1	TRBV20-1	few	.	CSASRTNIEAFF	TGCAGTGCCTCCAGGACGAACATTGAAGCTTTCTTT
TRBJ2-2	TRBV4-1	once	TRBD1	CASSGLSGTGGPTSSGELFF	TGCGCCAGCAGCGGGCTATCCGGGACAGGGGGCCCAACTAGCTCCGGGGAGCTGTTTTTT
TRBJ2-1	TRBV30	.	.	CAWSVEGLSYNEQFF	TGTGCCTGGAGTGTTGAGGGGTTATCCTACAATGAGCAGTTCTTC
TRBJ1-4	TRBV6-1	.	.	CASKGPTPLTEKLFF	TGTGCCAGCAAGGGGCCGACACCCTTAACAGAAAAACTGTTTTTT
TRBJ2-3	TRBV6-4	.	TRBD2	CASSPGGLAGSDTQYF	TGTGCCAGCAGTCCCGGGGGACTAGCGGGATCAGATACGCAGTATTTT
TRBJ1-2	TRBV20-1	once	.	CSATLTREGYGYTF	TGCAGTGCTACTTTAACCCGTGAGGGCTATGGCTACACCTTC
TRBJ2-5	TRBV20-1	.	TRBD2	CSARDPAGGLETQYF	TGCAGTGCTAGAGATCCAGCGGGGGGGCTGGAGACCCAGTACTTC
TRBJ1-1	TRBV10-2	.	.	CASSEGFSTLQEAFF	TGCGCCAGCAGTGAGGGGTTTTCCACCCTCCAAGAAGCTTTCTTT
TRBJ1-1	TRBV29-1	.	.	CSVVGEYTEAFF	TGCAGCGTTGTAGGGGAGTATACTGAAGCTTTCTTT
TRBJ1-2	TRBV4-3	.	.	CASSQGQKYCYTF	TGCGCCAGCAGCCAAGGACAGAAGTATTGCTACACCTTC